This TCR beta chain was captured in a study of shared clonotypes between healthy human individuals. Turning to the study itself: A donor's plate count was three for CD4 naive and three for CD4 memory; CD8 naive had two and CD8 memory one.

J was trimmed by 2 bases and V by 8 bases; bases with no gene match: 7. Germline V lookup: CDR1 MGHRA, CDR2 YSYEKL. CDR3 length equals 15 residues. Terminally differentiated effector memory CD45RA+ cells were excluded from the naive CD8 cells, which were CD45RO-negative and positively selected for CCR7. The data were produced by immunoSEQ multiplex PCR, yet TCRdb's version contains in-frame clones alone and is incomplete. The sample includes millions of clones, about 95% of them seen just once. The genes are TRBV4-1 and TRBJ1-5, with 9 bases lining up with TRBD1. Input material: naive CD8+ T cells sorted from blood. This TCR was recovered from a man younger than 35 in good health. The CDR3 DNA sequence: TGCGCCAGCCGCGGACAGGGGATAGGCAATCAGCCCCAGCATTTT. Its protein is CASRGQGIGNQPQHF.